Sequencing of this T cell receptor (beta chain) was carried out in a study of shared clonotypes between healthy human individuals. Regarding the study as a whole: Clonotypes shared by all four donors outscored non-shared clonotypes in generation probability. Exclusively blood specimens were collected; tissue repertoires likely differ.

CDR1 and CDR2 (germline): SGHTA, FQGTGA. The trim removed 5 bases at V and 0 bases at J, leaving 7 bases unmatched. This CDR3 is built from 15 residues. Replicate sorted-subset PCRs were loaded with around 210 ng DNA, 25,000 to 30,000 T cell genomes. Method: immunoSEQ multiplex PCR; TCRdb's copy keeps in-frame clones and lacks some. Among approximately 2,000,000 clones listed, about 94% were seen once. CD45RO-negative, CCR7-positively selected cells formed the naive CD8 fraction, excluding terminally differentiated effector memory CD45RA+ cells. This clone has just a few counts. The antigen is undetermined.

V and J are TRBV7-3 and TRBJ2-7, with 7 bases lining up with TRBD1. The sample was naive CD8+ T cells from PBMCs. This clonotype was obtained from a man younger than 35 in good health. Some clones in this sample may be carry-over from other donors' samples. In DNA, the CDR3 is TGTGCCAGCAGCAGGGACAGCGGCTCCTCCTACGAGCAGTACTTC. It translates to CASSRDSGSSYEQYF.